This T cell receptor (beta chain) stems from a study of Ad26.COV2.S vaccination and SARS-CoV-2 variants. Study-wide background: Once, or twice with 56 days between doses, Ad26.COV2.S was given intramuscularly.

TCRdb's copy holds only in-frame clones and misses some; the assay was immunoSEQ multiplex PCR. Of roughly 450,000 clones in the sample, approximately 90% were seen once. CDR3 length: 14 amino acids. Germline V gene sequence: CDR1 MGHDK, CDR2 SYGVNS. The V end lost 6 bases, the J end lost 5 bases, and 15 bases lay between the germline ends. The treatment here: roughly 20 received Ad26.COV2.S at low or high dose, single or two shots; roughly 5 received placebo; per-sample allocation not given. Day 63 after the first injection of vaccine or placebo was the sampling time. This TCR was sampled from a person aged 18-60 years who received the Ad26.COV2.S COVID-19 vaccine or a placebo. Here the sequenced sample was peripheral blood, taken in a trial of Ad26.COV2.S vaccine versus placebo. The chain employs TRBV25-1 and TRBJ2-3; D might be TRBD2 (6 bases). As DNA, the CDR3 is TGTGCCAGCAGCAAGACTAGTTACAAAGATACGCAGTATTTT. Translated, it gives CASSKTSYKDTQYF.